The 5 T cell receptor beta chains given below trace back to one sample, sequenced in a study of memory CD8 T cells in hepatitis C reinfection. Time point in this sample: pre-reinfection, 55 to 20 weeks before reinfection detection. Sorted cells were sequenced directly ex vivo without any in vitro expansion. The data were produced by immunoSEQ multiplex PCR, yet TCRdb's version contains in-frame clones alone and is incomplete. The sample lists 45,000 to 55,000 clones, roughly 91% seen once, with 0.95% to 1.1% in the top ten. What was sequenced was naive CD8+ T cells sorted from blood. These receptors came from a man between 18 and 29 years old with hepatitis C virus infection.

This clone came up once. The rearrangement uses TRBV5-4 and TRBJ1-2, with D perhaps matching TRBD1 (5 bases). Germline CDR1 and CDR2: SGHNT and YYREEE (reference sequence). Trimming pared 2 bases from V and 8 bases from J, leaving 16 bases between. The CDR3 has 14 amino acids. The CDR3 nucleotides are TGTGCCAGCAGCTTAAATCAGGGATGGGAAGGCTACACCTTC. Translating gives CASSLNQGWEGYTF. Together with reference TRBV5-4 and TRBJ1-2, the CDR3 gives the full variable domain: ETGVTQSPTHLIKTRGQQVTLRCSSQSGHNTVSWYQQALGQGPQFIFQYYREEENGRGNFPPRFSGLQFPNYSSELNVNALELDDSALYLCASSLNQGWEGYTFGSGTRLTVV.

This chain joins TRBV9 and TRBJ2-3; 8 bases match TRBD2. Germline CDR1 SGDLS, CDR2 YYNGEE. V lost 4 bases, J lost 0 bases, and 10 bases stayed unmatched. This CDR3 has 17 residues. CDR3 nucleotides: TGTGCCAGCAGCCCCCCGGGGGGCGGGGGGAGCACAGATACGCAGTATTTT. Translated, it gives CASSPPGGGGSTDTQYF.

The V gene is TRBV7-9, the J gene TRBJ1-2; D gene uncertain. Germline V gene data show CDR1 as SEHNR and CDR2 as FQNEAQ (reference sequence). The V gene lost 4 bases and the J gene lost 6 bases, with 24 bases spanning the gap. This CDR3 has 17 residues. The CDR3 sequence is CASSSSVTQPDHNGYTF. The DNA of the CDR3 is TGTGCCAGCAGCTCCAGCGTAACTCAGCCTGACCACAATGGCTACACCTTC.

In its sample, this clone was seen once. CDR3 nucleotides: TGTGCCAGCAGTGCCTTGTCAGGGTACAATGAGCAGTTCTTC. Protein: CASSALSGYNEQFF. V usage is TRBV6-4 and J usage is TRBJ2-1, with D tentatively TRBD1 (5 bases). This CDR3 region has 14 residues. Germline V gene lookup returns CDR1 MRHNA and CDR2 SNTAGT. Trimming removed 4 bases from V and 4 bases from J, with 11 bases in between.

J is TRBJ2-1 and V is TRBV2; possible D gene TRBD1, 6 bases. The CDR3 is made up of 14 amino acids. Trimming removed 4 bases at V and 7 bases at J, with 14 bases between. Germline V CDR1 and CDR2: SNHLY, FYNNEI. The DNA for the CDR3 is TGTGCCAGCAGTGGGGGGCAGGGGATGAATGAGCAGTTCTTC. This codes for CASSGGQGMNEQFF.